These 21 T cell receptor beta chains came from one sample sequenced in a study of technical replicates of blood from a few donors. The assay was immunoSEQ multiplex PCR, and TCRdb's table has in-frame clones only and misses some. The sample contains under 95,000 clones, roughly 94% of which appear only once. Material: T cells isolated from PBMCs. The receptors stem from a human donor in good health.

V is TRBV7-2 and J is TRBJ2-7; TRBD2 might be the D (6 bases). Trimming removed 5 bases from V and 6 bases from J, with 17 bases in between. This CDR3 has 14 residues. From germline, CDR1 is SGHTA and CDR2 FQGNSA. CDR3 in DNA: TGTGCCAGCAGCCCCCTGTGGGGGGACTCCGAGCAGTACTTC. This translates into CASSPLWGDSEQYF.

The chain is built from TRBV29-1 and TRBJ2-7; D may be TRBD2 (5 bases). This CDR3 has 14 residues. Deletions cut 1 base from V and 2 bases from J, with 12 bases between. Germline V gives CDR1 SQVTM, CDR2 ANQGSEA. This CDR3 reads CSVEGEYAPYEQYF. The CDR3 nucleotides are TGCAGCGTTGAAGGGGAGTACGCTCCCTACGAGCAGTACTTC.

V is TRBV19 and J is TRBJ2-1, with 8 nucleotides matching TRBD2. The CDR3 extends over 18 amino acids. The ends lost 2 bases at V and 7 bases at J; junction bases unmatched: 16. Looked up from germline, CDR1 is LNHDA and CDR2 is SQIVND (reference sequence). The CDR3 DNA is TGTGCCAGTAGTATAAGTCCCGTAGGAGCGGGGGTTAAGAATGAGCAGTTCTTC. It codes for CASSISPVGAGVKNEQFF.

This clone has only one observation. The chain carries TRBV5-1 and TRBJ2-5; possible D gene TRBD1, 5 bases. V shed 1 base and J shed 1 base, with 14 bases lying between them. Germline lookup yields CDR1 SGHRS and CDR2 YFSETQ. The CDR3 sequence is 16 residues long. CDR3 DNA sequence: TGCGCCAGCAGCTTGAGGTCGACAGAGACCCAAGAGACCCAGTACTTC. Amino acid sequence: CASSLRSTETQETQYF.

This clone appeared once. V usage is TRBV16 and J usage is TRBJ1-1; tentative D call: TRBD1 (6 bases). The CDR3 is 15 residues long. Per germline, CDR1 KGHSY and CDR2 FQNENV. Between the trimmed V and J ends, which lost 3 bases and 1 base, there was a span of 12 bases. CDR3 coding DNA: TGTGCCAGCAGCCAGGTGACAGGAGGGAACACTGAAGCTTTCTTT. Translating gives CASSQVTGGNTEAFF. The variable domain in full, completed from reference TRBV16 and TRBJ1-1, reads GEEVAQTPKHLVRGEGQKAKLYCAPIKGHSYVFWYQQVLKNEFKFLISFQNENVFDETGMPKERFSAKCLPNSPCSLEIQATKLEDSAVYFCASSQVTGGNTEAFFGQGTRLTVV.

The chain has TRBV28 and TRBJ1-3; 11 bases line up with TRBD1. The junction had 4 bases not matched to a gene; V was cut back by 6 bases and J by 0 bases. Germline CDR1 MDHEN, CDR2 SYDVKM. The CDR3 covers 16 residues. The CDR3 DNA sequence: TGTGCCAGCAGCATCGGGACAGGGGGCTCTGGAAACACCATATATTTT. The encoded protein is CASSIGTGGSGNTIYF.

This chain uses TRBV28 with TRBJ1-4, with D possibly TRBD1 on 6 matching bases. The CDR3 is made up of 17 amino acids. V dropped 5 bases and J dropped 0 bases, with 16 bases sitting between them. The germline gives CDR1 MDHEN, CDR2 SYDVKM. For the CDR3, the DNA is TGTGCCAGCAGTCAACTAGGGGGTCTAACAACTAATGAAAAACTGTTTTTT. As protein: CASSQLGGLTTNEKLFF.

The chain employs TRBV13 and TRBJ1-1; 7 bases are shared with TRBD1. There are 13 residues in the CDR3. The germline gives CDR1 PRHDT, CDR2 FYEKMQ (reference sequence). Trimming removed 5 bases from V and 7 bases from J; junction bases left unmatched: 7. The CDR3 DNA sequence: TGTGCCAGCAGCACCCGGACAGGTCTTGAAGCTTTCTTT. It is translated as CASSTRTGLEAFF.

The V gene is TRBV13, the J gene TRBJ1-1; 8 positions agree with TRBD1. The germline V gene has CDR1 PRHDT and CDR2 FYEKMQ (reference sequence). The CDR3 totals 18 residues. V was clipped by 5 bases and J by 0 bases; unmatched bases: 14. This CDR3 reads CASSPTTGVSLMNTEAFF. DNA for the CDR3: TGTGCCAGCAGCCCCACGACAGGGGTTTCCTTAATGAACACTGAAGCTTTCTTT.

This clone was observed a single time. The rearrangement links TRBV19 to TRBJ1-5; D unresolved. The V gene's germline CDR1 is LNHDA and CDR2 SQIVND (reference sequence). Trimming stripped 2 bases from V and 7 bases from J, with 15 bases between. The CDR3 has 15 amino acids. The CDR3 here is CASSIFRGAGQPQHF. The CDR3 DNA reads TGTGCCAGTAGTATATTCCGGGGAGCGGGCCAGCCCCAGCATTTT.

The V and J genes are TRBV14 and TRBJ2-1, with 9 bases fitting TRBD1. The V and J ends lost 0 bases and 3 bases, in that order; junction bases with no gene match: 3. This CDR3 contains 16 residues. The germline CDR1 and CDR2 sequences are SGHDN and FVKESK. The CDR3 here is CASSQETGGNYNEQFF. CDR3 sequence (DNA): TGTGCCAGCAGCCAAGAAACAGGGGGCAACTACAATGAGCAGTTCTTC.

The chain couples TRBV7-9 to TRBJ2-7, with D perhaps matching TRBD1 (6 bases). CDR1 SEHNR and CDR2 FQNEAQ come from the germline V gene (reference sequence). The CDR3 spans 12 residues. Trimming removed 4 bases from V and 6 bases from J, with 10 bases in between. CDR3 bases: TGTGCCAGCAGCTCCTTCAGGGGCGAGCAGTACTTC. It is translated as CASSSFRGEQYF.

This clone was seen just once. V usage is TRBV4-1 and J usage is TRBJ2-1, with TRBD2 matching over 11 bases. Germline CDR1 reads MGHRA; CDR2 reads YSYEKL. This CDR3 is built from 15 residues. V gave up 1 base and J gave up 9 bases; unmatched junction bases: 5. In nucleotides, the CDR3 is TGCGCCAGCAGCCAAGCTAGACTAGCGGGAACTGAGCAGTTCTTC. Its translation: CASSQARLAGTEQFF.

The genes are TRBV6-6 and TRBJ1-2; possible D gene TRBD1, 5 bases. Germline V gene lookup returns CDR1 MNHNY and CDR2 SVGAGI (reference sequence). The CDR3 extends over 15 amino acids. V lost 0 bases to trimming and J lost 5 bases, with 13 bases between them. This chain's CDR3 is CASSYSSGGGYGYTF. The CDR3 DNA is TGTGCCAGCAGTTACTCTTCGGGGGGAGGGTATGGCTACACCTTC.

The chain uses TRBV5-1 and TRBJ1-1, with 9 bases fitting TRBD1. V lost 2 bases, J lost 4 bases, and 3 bases stayed unmatched. Germline CDR1 is SGHRS and CDR2 is YFSETQ. The CDR3 is 14 residues long. The CDR3 DNA reads as TGCGCCAGCAGCTTCACAGGGGGCGGCACTGAAGCTTTCTTT. Translating it yields CASSFTGGGTEAFF.

The V and J genes are TRBV4-1 and TRBJ1-2; D uncertain. Trimming removed 5 bases from V and 4 bases from J, with 17 bases in between. The CDR3 is 15 amino acids. CDR1 MGHRA and CDR2 YSYEKL come from the germline V gene. CDR3 residues: CASSIGRVEGYGYTF. The DNA of the CDR3 is TGCGCCAGCAGCATCGGACGGGTCGAGGGCTATGGCTACACCTTC.

This clone came up a few times. V is TRBV9 and J is TRBJ1-1; TRBD1 aligns across 12 bases. V was pared by 3 bases and J by 3 bases, with 3 bases of the junction left unmatched. Per the germline V gene, CDR1 is SGDLS and CDR2 is YYNGEE. CDR3 length equals 15 residues. CDR3 nucleotides: TGTGCCAGCAGCGGAGGGACAGGGGGCTACACTGAAGCTTTCTTT. Protein product: CASSGGTGGYTEAFF.

This chain links TRBV6-5 with TRBJ2-7; D gene uncertain. The V gene lost 6 bases and the J gene lost 1 base, with 10 bases spanning the gap. Germline V gene lookup returns CDR1 MNHEY and CDR2 SVGAGI. CDR3 length equals 13 residues. CDR3 bases: TGTGCCAGCAGCATACCCGGTTCCTACGAGCAGTACTTC. As protein: CASSIPGSYEQYF.

The J gene is TRBJ1-2, the V gene TRBV12-5; TRBD1 is a possible D gene (5 bases). The CDR3 loop spans 17 amino acids. Germline-derived CDR1 and CDR2 are LGHNT and FRNRAP. V lost 1 base and J 2 bases, leaving 17 bases between the germline ends. In DNA form, the CDR3 reads TGTGCTAGTGGTTTGGGTAGCCCACAGGAGGGCAACTATGGCTACACCTTC. Translated: CASGLGSPQEGNYGYTF.

J is TRBJ1-5 and V is TRBV23-1; 8 nucleotides match TRBD1. Being an ORF, TRBV23-1 has a function that is uncertain. The ends lost 3 bases at V and 5 bases at J; junction bases unmatched: 9. The CDR3 sequence is 16 residues long. Written as DNA, the CDR3 is TGCGCCAGCAGTCATATAGTGCAGGGACAGGATCAGCCCCAGCATTTT. Translated: CASSHIVQGQDQPQHF.

The rearrangement joins TRBV5-1 to TRBJ2-3; maybe TRBD2 (5 bases). The germline V gene has CDR1 SGHRS and CDR2 YFSETQ. The CDR3 spans 15 residues. Deletions cut 2 bases from V and 3 bases from J, with 13 bases between. The CDR3, as DNA: TGCGCCAGCAGCTTCAGAGGACTCGGGACAGATACGCAGTATTTT. This codes for CASSFRGLGTDTQYF.